This TCR beta chain was identified in a study of blood T cell repertoires in COVID-19. Here immunoSEQ multiplex PCR was the method, and the copy in TCRdb shows in-frame clones only, minus some. In the table there are under 150,000 clones, 75% to 90% of which are singletons. The CDR3 loop spans 15 amino acids. The germline gives CDR1 SGHNT, CDR2 YYREEE (reference sequence). V was clipped by 4 bases and J by 4 bases, with 17 bases between them. This clone showed up just a few times. The sample was PBMCs or T cells enriched from blood (not recorded which). V and J are TRBV5-4 and TRBJ2-5, with a tentative D call TRBD1 (9 bases). This clonotype was obtained from a woman between 50 and 59 years old who had recovered from COVID-19. In DNA, the CDR3 is TGTGCCAGCAGCCGGGGGGGGACAGGGCGAGAGACCCAGTACTTC. Protein: CASSRGGTGRETQYF.